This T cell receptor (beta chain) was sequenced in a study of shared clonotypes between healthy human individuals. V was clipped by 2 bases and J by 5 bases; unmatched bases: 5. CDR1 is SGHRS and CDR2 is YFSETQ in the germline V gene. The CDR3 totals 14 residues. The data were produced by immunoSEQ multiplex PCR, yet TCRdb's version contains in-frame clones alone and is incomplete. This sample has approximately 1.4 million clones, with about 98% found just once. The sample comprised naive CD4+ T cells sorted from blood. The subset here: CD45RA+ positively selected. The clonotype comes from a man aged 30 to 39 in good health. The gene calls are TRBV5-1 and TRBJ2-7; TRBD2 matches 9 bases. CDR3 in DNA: TGCGCCAGCAGCTTACTAGCGGGTGACAACGAGCAGTACTTC. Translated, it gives CASSLLAGDNEQYF. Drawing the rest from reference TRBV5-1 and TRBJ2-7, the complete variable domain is KAGVTQTPRYLIKTRGQQVTLSCSPISGHRSVSWYQQTPGQGLQFLFEYFSETQRNKGNFPGRFSGRQFSNSRSEMNVSTLELGDSALYLCASSLLAGDNEQYFGPGTRLTVT.